This TCR beta chain was identified during a study of Graves' ophthalmopathy and Graves' hyperthyroidism. Hyperthyroidism patients were newly diagnosed, ill under 2 months, and aged 18 to 65 years. This clonotype was observed a handful of times. The sequenced template was RNA, covering the TCR beta CDR3 region. RT-PCR in the first round used HTBI primers; a second-round multiplex PCR followed. TCRdb itself ran the multiplex PCR reads through MiXCR, one entry per CDR3 protein. The table includes approximately 1.2 million distinct CDR3 sequences, about 40% detected once. The sample was peripheral blood or thyroid tissue (not recorded which). The clonotype originates from an adult man with Graves' hyperthyroidism.

CDR3 protein: CASSFMVKQGGSQPQHF. The CDR3 nucleotides are TGCGCCAGCAGCTTTATGGTTAAGCAGGGGGGTTCTCAGCCCCAGCATTTT. V usage is TRBV5-1 and J usage is TRBJ1-5; 7 nucleotides line up with TRBD1. This CDR3 contains 17 residues. The germline V gene has CDR1 SGHRS and CDR2 YFSETQ. The V gene end was trimmed by 2 bases and the J gene end by 6 bases; junction bases not matched to a gene: 14.